This TCR beta chain was sequenced for a study of blood T cell repertoires in COVID-19. There are a few counts of this clone. The CDR3 contains 15 residues. V was pared by 2 bases and J by 1 base, with 9 bases between. Germline loops: CDR1 MNHEY, CDR2 SVGEGT. Using immunoSEQ multiplex PCR, the repertoire was profiled, and TCRdb retains in-frame clones only, with some absent. The table lists 200,000 to 300,000 clones, 80% to 85% of them singletons. The clonotype was recovered from a woman in her thirties or forties who had recovered from COVID-19. The chain uses TRBV6-2 or TRBV6-3 and TRBJ2-1, with D possibly being TRBD2 (6 bases). The sample taken for sequencing was peripheral blood. The CDR3 nucleotides are TGTGCCAGCAGTTACACCGGGGGATCCTACAATGAGCAGTTCTTC. Translated: CASSYTGGSYNEQFF.